Shown below are 4 T cell receptor beta chains from a single sample sequenced in a study of T cell repertoires in cytomegalovirus infection. No antigen has been assigned to these receptors. MiXCR, run by TCRdb on the reads, gives a single entry per CDR3 protein. Of some 480,000 distinct CDR3 sequences listed, 33% are singletons. Sequencing was performed on cultured PBMCs, taken from culture after CMV antigen stimulation. The receptors originated from a human donor in good health (CMV status not recorded). Some clones in this sample may be carry-over from other donors' samples.

There are a few counts of this clonotype. The chain recombines TRBV4-1 with TRBJ2-7; D unresolved. The CDR3 contains 14 residues. Between the trimmed V and J ends, which lost 0 bases and 0 bases, there was a span of 6 bases. CDR1 MGHRA and CDR2 YSYEKL come from the germline V gene. The CDR3 nucleotides read TGCGCCAGCAGCCAAGAGACTTCCTCCTACGAGCAGTACGTC. Translated: CASSQETSSYEQYV.

The genes are TRBV6-2 or TRBV6-3 and TRBJ1-1; D not certain. The CDR3 runs to 16 residues. The germline V gene has CDR1 MNHEY and CDR2 SVGEGT. The V gene lost 6 bases and the J gene lost 0 bases, with 17 bases spanning the gap. CDR3 protein: CASSQRSSSLNTEAFF. DNA for the CDR3: TGTGCCAGCAGCCAGAGGTCCTCTTCTCTGAACACTGAAGCTTTCTTT.

This clonotype appeared many times. The chain employs TRBV7-2 and TRBJ2-6; D gene unclear. Deletions cut 1 base from V and 0 bases from J, with 4 bases between. Germline V gives CDR1 SGHTA, CDR2 FQGNSA. The CDR3 is 15 amino acids. CDR3 in amino acids: CASSLVASGANVLTF. The CDR3 region has the DNA TGTGCCAGCAGCTTAGTGGCCTCTGGGGCCAACGTCCTGACTTTC.

This sequence joins TRBV12-3 or TRBV12-4 and TRBJ1-4; D is unclear. V shed 0 bases and J shed 2 bases, with 4 bases lying between them. This CDR3 has 14 amino acids. CDR3 amino acids: CASSLAVTNEKLFF. CDR3 sequence (DNA): TGTGCCAGCAGTTTAGCGGTTACTAATGAAAAACTGTTTTTT.